Shown below are 2 T cell receptor beta chains from a single sample sequenced in a study of blood T cell repertoires in COVID-19. The repertoire was sequenced with immunoSEQ multiplex PCR; TCRdb's copy has only in-frame clones and lacks some. This sample carries 30,000 to 35,000 clones, around four fifths of them seen once, and the ten largest clones take 35%. The sequenced sample was peripheral blood. All receptors derive from an elderly man with acute or convalescent COVID-19.

V and J are TRBV6-2 or TRBV6-3 and TRBJ1-2; D is perhaps TRBD1 (6 bases). The CDR3 sequence is 13 residues long. Trimming shortened V by 6 bases and J by 2 bases, and 10 bases separated the two germline ends. From germline, CDR1 is MNHEY and CDR2 SVGEGT. Written as DNA, the CDR3 is TGTGCCAGCAGCCCTACAGGGAACTATGGCTACACCTTC. It encodes CASSPTGNYGYTF.

This clone has just a few counts. The rearrangement joins TRBV6-5 to TRBJ2-5, with TRBD1 identical over 9 bases. The length of the CDR3 is 15 residues. The trim removed 7 bases at V and 0 bases at J, leaving 6 bases unmatched. Per the germline V gene, CDR1 is MNHEY and CDR2 is SVGAGI. CDR3 sequence: CASKGTGPYQETQYF. CDR3 DNA sequence: TGTGCCAGCAAAGGGACAGGGCCGTACCAAGAGACCCAGTACTTC.